One and the same sample provided the 11 T cell receptor beta chains below, sequenced in a study of T cell changes during pregnancy in multiple sclerosis. Libraries were prepared by immunoSEQ multiplex PCR; TCRdb keeps only in-frame clonotypes and omits some of them. Of about 38,000 clones listed, about 92% are singletons. Source: CD8+ T cells from peripheral blood mononuclear cells, taken in the third trimester of pregnancy. Receptor source: a female donor with multiple sclerosis, enrolled in a pregnancy study.

The chain joins TRBV18 to TRBJ2-7, with TRBD1 as a possible D gene (5 bases). The CDR3 totals 17 residues. CDR1 and CDR2 (germline): KGHSH, LQKENI. Trimming removed 0 bases from V and 2 bases from J, with 17 bases in between. In nucleotides, the CDR3 is TGTGCCAGCTCACCACCGGTTTCCTTCGACAGACCCTACGAGCAGTACTTC. Protein: CASSPPVSFDRPYEQYF.

The rearrangement joins TRBV4-1 to TRBJ2-1, with no clear D. Germline loops: CDR1 MGHRA, CDR2 YSYEKL. The CDR3 is 15 amino acids. V was cut by 5 bases and J by 2 bases, with 13 bases left in between. CDR3 DNA sequence: TGCGCCAGCAGCGGAACAGATATTCCCTACAATGAGCAGTTCTTC. Protein sequence: CASSGTDIPYNEQFF.

This sequence joins TRBV2 and TRBJ1-1; D gene ambiguous. The germline gives CDR1 SNHLY, CDR2 FYNNEI. Trimming stripped 2 bases from V and 5 bases from J, with 12 bases between. The CDR3 runs to 14 residues. The CDR3 region is CASSEIDNPTEAFF. DNA of the CDR3: TGTGCCAGCAGTGAAATTGACAACCCGACTGAAGCTTTCTTT. Based on the CDR3 plus reference TRBV2 and TRBJ1-1, the full variable domain is EPEVTQTPSHQVTQMGQEVILRCVPISNHLYFYWYRQILGQKVEFLVSFYNNEISEKSEIFDDQFSVERPDGSNFTLKIRSTKLEDSAMYFCASSEIDNPTEAFFGQGTRLTVV.

This chain connects TRBV2 to TRBJ1-1; no clear D gene. V lost 6 bases and J lost 2, with 10 bases in between. The germline V gene has CDR1 SNHLY and CDR2 FYNNEI. This CDR3 is 13 amino acids long. DNA for the CDR3: TGTGCCAGCAGCCCCCGGTTAAACACTGAAGCTTTCTTT. Its protein product is CASSPRLNTEAFF.

This chain uses TRBV19 with TRBJ1-5, with D possibly TRBD1 on 5 matching bases. The germline CDR1 and CDR2 sequences are LNHDA and SQIVND (reference sequence). The ends were cut back, 3 bases at V and 11 bases at J, with 17 bases in the middle. The length of the CDR3 is 14 residues. The CDR3 loop is CASSIVDTALAQHF. DNA of the CDR3: TGTGCCAGTAGTATCGTGGACACGGCACTGGCCCAGCATTTT.

The chain combines TRBV5-6 with TRBJ1-2; TRBD1 might be the D (6 bases). The germline V gene has CDR1 SGHDT and CDR2 YYEEEE. This CDR3 has 16 amino acids. The V and J ends lost 4 bases and 4 bases respectively, with 20 bases between them. This CDR3 is CASSQLLQGSGYGYTF. In DNA form, the CDR3 reads TGTGCCAGCAGCCAACTCCTACAGGGCAGCGGCTATGGCTACACCTTC.

The table lists this clone with a count of one. The CDR3 nucleotides read TGTGCCACCAACCCTGGGGGGGGCACGACAGATACGCAGTATTTT. Amino acid sequence: CATNPGGGTTDTQYF. This chain joins TRBV15 and TRBJ2-3; TRBD2 is a possible D gene (7 bases). V was pared by 7 bases and J by 3 bases, with 17 bases between. The germline gives CDR1 LNHNV, CDR2 YYDKDF (reference sequence). This CDR3 is 15 amino acids long.

This clone was recorded only once. This sequence joins TRBV29-1 and TRBJ1-2; the match to TRBD1 covers 10 bases. The V gene's germline CDR1 is SQVTM and CDR2 ANQGSEA. Losses at the gene ends were 1 base for V and 4 bases for J; bases not matched to a gene: 12. This CDR3 has 17 residues. The CDR3 coding sequence is TGCAGCGTTGAAGGTACCGGGACAGGGGTTGGATTCTATGGCTACACCTTC. Translated: CSVEGTGTGVGFYGYTF.

The chain recombines TRBV7-2 with TRBJ1-2; unclear D gene. V lost 5 bases and J lost 6, with 4 bases in between. CDR3 length: 10 residues. Germline V gives CDR1 SGHTA, CDR2 FQGNSA. The CDR3 loop reads CASSGDGYTF. In nucleotides, the CDR3 is TGTGCCAGCAGCGGAGATGGCTACACCTTC.

J is TRBJ2-7 and V is TRBV9; no definite D call. CDR1 is SGDLS and CDR2 is YYNGEE in the germline V gene. The CDR3 loop spans 14 amino acids. The V end lost 3 bases, the J end lost 2 bases, and 12 bases lay between the germline ends. The CDR3 DNA reads as TGTGCCAGCAGCGGTACAGAACTTACCTACGAGCAGTACTTC. Residues: CASSGTELTYEQYF.

CDR3 nucleotide sequence: TGCGCCAGCAGCTTGGCTGGCAGGACTAACTATGGCTACACCTTC. Its translation: CASSLAGRTNYGYTF. This chain links TRBV5-1 with TRBJ1-2, with D unclear. Germline values: CDR1 SGHRS, CDR2 YFSETQ. Trimming stripped 0 bases from V and 0 bases from J, with 9 bases between. The CDR3 is 15 residues long.